This entry lists 5 T cell receptor beta chains sequenced from one sample in a study of shared clonotypes between healthy human individuals. The protocol was immunoSEQ multiplex PCR, while the TCRdb copy is restricted to in-frame clones and leaves out a portion. The data hold about 2.4 million clones, with over 85% observed a single time. Sequenced material: naive CD4+ T cells from PBMCs. The subset denotes: CD45RA+ positively selected. The receptors derive from a man between 18 and 29 years old in good health. Some clones in this sample may be carry-over from other donors' samples.

The chain has TRBV2 and TRBJ2-7; no reliable D call. The V end was cut by 3 bases, the J end by 1 base, with 7 bases between. The CDR3 runs to 13 residues. Germline V gives CDR1 SNHLY, CDR2 FYNNEI. The chain's CDR3 is CASSDGQSYEQYF. The CDR3 DNA reads as TGTGCCAGCAGTGACGGGCAGTCCTACGAGCAGTACTTC. Based on the CDR3 plus reference TRBV2 and TRBJ2-7, the full variable domain is EPEVTQTPSHQVTQMGQEVILRCVPISNHLYFYWYRQILGQKVEFLVSFYNNEISEKSEIFDDQFSVERPDGSNFTLKIRSTKLEDSAMYFCASSDGQSYEQYFGPGTRLTVT.

The chain is built from TRBV4-1 and TRBJ2-7; 9 bases match TRBD2. Germline V lookup: CDR1 MGHRA, CDR2 YSYEKL. The CDR3 length is 14 residues. V dropped 3 bases and J dropped 6; count of bases not matched to a gene: 6. The CDR3 nucleotides read TGCGCCAGCAGCCAGGTCGGCGGGAGGGGCGAGCAGTACTTC. This encodes CASSQVGGRGEQYF.

The chain has TRBV18 and TRBJ1-6; 8 positions match TRBD1. CDR1 and CDR2 (germline): KGHSH, LQKENI. This CDR3 spans 20 amino acids. V shed 1 base and J 0 bases; nucleotides not matched to a gene: 11. CDR3 protein: CASSPLPGQGIGSYNSPLHF. Written as DNA, the CDR3 is TGTGCCAGCTCACCACTCCCCGGACAGGGAATTGGCTCCTATAATTCACCCCTCCACTTT.

The chain combines TRBV11-2 with TRBJ2-7, with TRBD1 identical over 9 bases. V shed 5 bases, J shed 3 bases, and the junction held 5 bases outside the gene matches. The germline gives CDR1 SGHAT, CDR2 FQNNGV. The CDR3 has 14 residues. The CDR3 DNA reads as TGTGCCAGCAGCAGCCGGGACAGGGACTACGAGCAGTACTTC. It yields the protein CASSSRDRDYEQYF.

V gene TRBV19 combines with J gene TRBJ2-1; 14 bases align to TRBD2. Germline-derived CDR1 and CDR2 are LNHDA and SQIVND (reference sequence). Germline trimming cut 3 bases from V and 11 bases from J; bases unmatched to any gene: 3. There are 14 residues in the CDR3. The CDR3 loop is CASSMTSGRAKQFF. In DNA form, the CDR3 reads TGTGCCAGTAGTATGACTAGCGGGAGGGCGAAGCAGTTCTTC.